The rows below give T cell receptor beta chains drawn from one sample of a study of beta chain features in type 1 diabetes. Repertoires were generated with immunoSEQ multiplex PCR, while TCRdb's copy carries only in-frame clones and drops some. The repertoire holds about 340,000 clones, with around 9.7% as singletons. Sequenced: central memory CD4+ T cells from blood. These receptors originate from a man aged 25 to 40 with type 1 diabetes. CDR3s include the opening cysteine and the closing phenylalanine or tryptophan. Fields, in order: V gene, J gene, D gene, clone size, CDR3 DNA, CDR3 protein. D genes are given only for firm matches. Clone size appears in some rows only: once, few, many, or a class for an expanded clone.

V: TRBV4-1
J: TRBJ1-5
D: TRBD1
size: .
DNA: TGCGCCAGCAGCCGGGAGACAGGGGGCAATCAGCCCCAGCATTTT
CDR3: CASSRETGGNQPQHF

V: TRBV2
J: TRBJ1-2
D: .
size: .
DNA: TGTGCCAGCAGTGAAGAGCAGGGGACGAGCTACACCTTC
CDR3: CASSEEQGTSYTF

V: TRBV10-2
J: TRBJ1-6
D: TRBD1
size: few
DNA: TGCGCCAGCAGGGTGGACAGGTATAATTCACCCCTCCACTTT
CDR3: CASRVDRYNSPLHF

V: TRBV11-2
J: TRBJ2-1
D: .
size: .
DNA: TGTGCCAGCAGCTCGTCGGCAAGGGAGCAGTTCTTC
CDR3: CASSSSAREQFF

V: TRBV5-6
J: TRBJ2-1
D: TRBD1
size: few
DNA: TGTGCCAGCAGCTTGGCAGGACAGGGGTACAATGAGCAGTTCTTC
CDR3: CASSLAGQGYNEQFF

V: TRBV7-6
J: TRBJ2-3
D: .
size: .
DNA: TGTGCCAGCAGCTCGCGACCGGGACCTTTCACAGATACGCAGTATTTT
CDR3: CASSSRPGPFTDTQYF

V: TRBV7-6
J: TRBJ1-3
D: .
size: .
DNA: TGTGCCAGCAGCTTAGGGGAAGAGAACACCATATATTTT
CDR3: CASSLGEENTIYF

V: TRBV7-9
J: TRBJ2-2
D: .
size: few
DNA: TGTGCCAGCAGCCTATCTACCGGGACCTTGAACACCGGGGAGCTGTTTTTT
CDR3: CASSLSTGTLNTGELFF

V: TRBV18
J: TRBJ1-5
D: .
size: .
DNA: TGTGCCAGCTCACAGGGAGCGGAGAGCAATCAGCCCCAGCATTTT
CDR3: CASSQGAESNQPQHF

V: TRBV2
J: TRBJ2-1
D: TRBD2
size: few
DNA: TGTGCCAGCACTCTAGCGGGGGGGCTTGACAATGAGCAGTTCTTC
CDR3: CASTLAGGLDNEQFF

V: TRBV10-3
J: TRBJ2-7
D: .
size: few
DNA: TGTGCCATCAGTGGGACAGGGACTACCTACGAGCAGTACTTC
CDR3: CAISGTGTTYEQYF

V: TRBV30
J: TRBJ2-4
D: .
size: .
DNA: TGTGCCTGGAGTGTATCGGTCGTTAATCTAGCCAAAAACATTCAGTACTTC
CDR3: CAWSVSVVNLAKNIQYF

V: TRBV19
J: TRBJ2-1
D: .
size: .
DNA: TGTGCCAGTAGTCGGATATACAATGAGCAGTTCTTC
CDR3: CASSRIYNEQFF

V: TRBV7-2
J: TRBJ2-3
D: .
size: .
DNA: TGTGCCAGCAGCTCCGGGGCAGATACGCAGTATTTT
CDR3: CASSSGADTQYF

V: TRBV7-2
J: TRBJ2-7
D: .
size: few
DNA: TGTGCCAGCAGCTTATCGTCGGGTTTAAGCTCCTACGAGCAGTACTTC
CDR3: CASSLSSGLSSYEQYF

V: TRBV5-1
J: TRBJ2-1
D: TRBD2
size: few
DNA: TGCGCCAGCAGCTTGGAACGGGGGGACTACAATGAGCAGTTCTTC
CDR3: CASSLERGDYNEQFF

V: TRBV4-1
J: TRBJ2-7
D: .
size: .
DNA: TGCGCCAGCAGCCAAGATCCAGGGGTATCGGATACCTACGAGCAGTACTTC
CDR3: CASSQDPGVSDTYEQYF

V: TRBV7-9
J: TRBJ2-3
D: TRBD2
size: .
DNA: TGTGCCAGCAGTCGGGGGGGAACAGATACGCAGTATTTT
CDR3: CASSRGGTDTQYF

V: TRBV28
J: TRBJ2-7
D: TRBD2
size: few
DNA: TGTGCCAGCCTAGCAGGGTTACTAGCGGGGGGCAGCGAGCAGTACTTC
CDR3: CASLAGLLAGGSEQYF

V: TRBV29-1
J: TRBJ1-6
D: TRBD1
size: .
DNA: TGCAGCGTTGGGCAGGGGGCTGATTCACCCCTCCACTTT
CDR3: CSVGQGADSPLHF